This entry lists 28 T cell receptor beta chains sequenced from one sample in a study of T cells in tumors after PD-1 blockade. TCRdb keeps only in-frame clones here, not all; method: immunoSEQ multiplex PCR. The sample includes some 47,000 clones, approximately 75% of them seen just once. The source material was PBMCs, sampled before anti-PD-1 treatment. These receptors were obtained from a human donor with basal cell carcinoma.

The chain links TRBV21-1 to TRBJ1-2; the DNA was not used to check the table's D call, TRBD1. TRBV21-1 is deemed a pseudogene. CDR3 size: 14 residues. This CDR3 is CASSKERGGYGYTF. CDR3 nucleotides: TGTGCCAGCAGCAAAGAGAGAGGGGGCTATGGCTACACCTTC.

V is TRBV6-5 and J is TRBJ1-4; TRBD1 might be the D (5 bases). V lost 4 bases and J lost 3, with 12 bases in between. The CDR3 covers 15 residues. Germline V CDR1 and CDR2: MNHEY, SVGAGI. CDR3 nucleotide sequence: TGTGCCAGCAGTTCATACCAGGGAGCTAATGAAAAACTGTTTTTT. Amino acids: CASSSYQGANEKLFF.

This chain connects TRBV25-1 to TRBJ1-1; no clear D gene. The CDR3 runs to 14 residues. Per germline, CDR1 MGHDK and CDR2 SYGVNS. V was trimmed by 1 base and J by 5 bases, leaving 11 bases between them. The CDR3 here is CASSESSRKTEAFF. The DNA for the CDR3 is TGTGCCAGCAGTGAATCCTCTCGGAAGACTGAAGCTTTCTTT.

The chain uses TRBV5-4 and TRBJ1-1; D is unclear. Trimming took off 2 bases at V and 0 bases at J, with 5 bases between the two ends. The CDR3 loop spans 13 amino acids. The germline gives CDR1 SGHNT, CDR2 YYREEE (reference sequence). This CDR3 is CASSFDMNTEAFF. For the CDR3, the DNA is TGTGCCAGCAGCTTTGACATGAACACTGAAGCTTTCTTT.

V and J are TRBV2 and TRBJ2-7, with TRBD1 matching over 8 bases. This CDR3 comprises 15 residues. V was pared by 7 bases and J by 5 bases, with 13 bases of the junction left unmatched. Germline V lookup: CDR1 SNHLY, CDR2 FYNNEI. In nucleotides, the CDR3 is TGTGCCAGCATGAGGAGCGGACAGGGTACCAACGAGCAGTACTTC. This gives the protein CASMRSGQGTNEQYF. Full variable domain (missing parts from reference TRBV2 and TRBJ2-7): EPEVTQTPSHQVTQMGQEVILRCVPISNHLYFYWYRQILGQKVEFLVSFYNNEISEKSEIFDDQFSVERPDGSNFTLKIRSTKLEDSAMYFCASMRSGQGTNEQYFGPGTRLTVT.

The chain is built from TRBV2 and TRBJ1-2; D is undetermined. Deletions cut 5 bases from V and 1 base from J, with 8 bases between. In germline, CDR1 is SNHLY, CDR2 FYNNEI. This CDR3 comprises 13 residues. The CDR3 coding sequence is TGTGCCAGCAGTCCGGACGTTAACTATGGCTACACCTTC. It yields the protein CASSPDVNYGYTF.

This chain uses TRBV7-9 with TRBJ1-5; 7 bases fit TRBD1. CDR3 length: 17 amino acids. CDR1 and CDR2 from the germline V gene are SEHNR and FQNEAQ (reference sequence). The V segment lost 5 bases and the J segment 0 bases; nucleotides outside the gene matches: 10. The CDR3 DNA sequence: TGTGCCAGCAGCCAGGGGGGGGACCCTTATAGCAATCAGCCCCAGCATTTT. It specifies CASSQGGDPYSNQPQHF.

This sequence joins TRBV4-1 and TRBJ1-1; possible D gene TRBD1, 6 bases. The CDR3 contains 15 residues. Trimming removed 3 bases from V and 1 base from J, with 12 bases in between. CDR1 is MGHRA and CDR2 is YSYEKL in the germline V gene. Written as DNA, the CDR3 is TGCGCCAGCAGCCAGCCTGACAGGCCGAACACTGAAGCTTTCTTT. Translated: CASSQPDRPNTEAFF.

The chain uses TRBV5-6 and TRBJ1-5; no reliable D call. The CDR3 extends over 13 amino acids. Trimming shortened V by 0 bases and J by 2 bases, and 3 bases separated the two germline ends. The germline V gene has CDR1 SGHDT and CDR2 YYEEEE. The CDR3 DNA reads TGTGCCAGCAGCTTGGTAGGCAATCAGCCCCAGCATTTT. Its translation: CASSLVGNQPQHF. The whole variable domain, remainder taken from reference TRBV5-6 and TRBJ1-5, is DAGVTQSPTHLIKTRGQQVTLRCSPKSGHDTVSWYQQALGQGPQFIFQYYEEEERQRGNFPDRFSGHQFPNYSSELNVNALLLGDSALYLCASSLVGNQPQHFGDGTRLSIL.

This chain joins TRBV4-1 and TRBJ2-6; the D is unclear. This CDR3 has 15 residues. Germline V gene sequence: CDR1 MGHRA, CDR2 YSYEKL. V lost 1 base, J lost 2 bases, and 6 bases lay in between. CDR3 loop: CASSQGAAGANVLTF. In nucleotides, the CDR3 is TGCGCCAGCAGCCAAGGAGCAGCTGGGGCCAACGTCCTGACTTTC.

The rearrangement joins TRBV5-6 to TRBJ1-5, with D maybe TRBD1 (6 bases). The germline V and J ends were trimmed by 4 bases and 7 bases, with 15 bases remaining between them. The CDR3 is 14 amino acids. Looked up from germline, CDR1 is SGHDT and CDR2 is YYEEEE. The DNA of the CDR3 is TGTGCCAGCAGCCACTGGGGGGCTGGGCAGCCCCAGCATTTT. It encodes CASSHWGAGQPQHF.

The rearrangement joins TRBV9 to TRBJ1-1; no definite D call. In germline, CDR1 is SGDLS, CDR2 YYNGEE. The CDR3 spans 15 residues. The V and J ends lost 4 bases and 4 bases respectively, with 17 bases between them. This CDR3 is CASSFTAGGGTEAFF. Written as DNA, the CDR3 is TGTGCCAGCAGCTTCACTGCGGGAGGAGGCACTGAAGCTTTCTTT.

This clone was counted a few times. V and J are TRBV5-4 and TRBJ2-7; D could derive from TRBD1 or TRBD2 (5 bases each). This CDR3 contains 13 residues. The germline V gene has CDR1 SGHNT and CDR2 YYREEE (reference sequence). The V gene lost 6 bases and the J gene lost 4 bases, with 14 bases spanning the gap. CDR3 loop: CASTYPGRYEQYF. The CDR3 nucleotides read TGTGCCAGCACCTACCCGGGACGTTACGAGCAGTACTTC.

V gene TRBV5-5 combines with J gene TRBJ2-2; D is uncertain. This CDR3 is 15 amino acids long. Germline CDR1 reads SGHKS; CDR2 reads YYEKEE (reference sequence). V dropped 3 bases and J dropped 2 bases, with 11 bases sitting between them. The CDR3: CASSSAASNTGELFF. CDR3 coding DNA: TGTGCCAGCAGCTCTGCCGCGTCCAACACCGGGGAGCTGTTTTTT. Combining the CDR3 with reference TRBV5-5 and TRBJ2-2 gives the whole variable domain DAGVTQSPTHLIKTRGQQVTLRCSPISGHKSVSWYQQVLGQGPQFIFQYYEKEERGRGNFPDRFSARQFPNYSSELNVNALLLGDSALYLCASSSAASNTGELFFGEGSRLTVL.

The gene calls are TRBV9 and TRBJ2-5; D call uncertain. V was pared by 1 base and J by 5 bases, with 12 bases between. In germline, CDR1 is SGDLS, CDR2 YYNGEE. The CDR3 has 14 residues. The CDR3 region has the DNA TGTGCCAGCAGCGTACAGCTCGGATGGGAGACCCAGTACTTC. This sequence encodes CASSVQLGWETQYF.

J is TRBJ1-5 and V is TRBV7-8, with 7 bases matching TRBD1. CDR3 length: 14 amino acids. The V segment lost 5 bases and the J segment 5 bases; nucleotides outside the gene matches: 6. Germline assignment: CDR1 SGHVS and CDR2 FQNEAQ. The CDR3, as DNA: TGTGCCAGCAGCCAATCGGGACAGTATCAGCCCCAGCATTTT. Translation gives CASSQSGQYQPQHF. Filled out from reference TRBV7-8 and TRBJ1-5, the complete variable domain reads GAGVSQSPRYKVAKRGQDVALRCDPISGHVSLFWYQQALGQGPEFLTYFQNEAQLDKSGLPSDRFFAERPEGSVSTLKIQRTQQEDSAVYLCASSQSGQYQPQHFGDGTRLSIL.

This chain's CDR3 is CASTTSNQPQHF. The CDR3 DNA sequence: TGTGCCAGCACTACCAGCAATCAGCCCCAGCATTTT. The chain carries TRBV28 and TRBJ1-5, with D unresolved. The CDR3 length is 12 residues. The V gene's germline CDR1 is MDHEN and CDR2 SYDVKM. The V end was cut by 7 bases, the J end by 1 base, with 5 bases between.

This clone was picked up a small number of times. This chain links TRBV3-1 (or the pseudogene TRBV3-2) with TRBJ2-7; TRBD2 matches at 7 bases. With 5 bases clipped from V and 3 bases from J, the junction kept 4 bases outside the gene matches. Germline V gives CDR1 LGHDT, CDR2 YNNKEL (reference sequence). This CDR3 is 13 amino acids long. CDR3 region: CASSSTGGYEQYF. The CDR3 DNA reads TGTGCCAGCAGCTCTACGGGAGGCTACGAGCAGTACTTC.

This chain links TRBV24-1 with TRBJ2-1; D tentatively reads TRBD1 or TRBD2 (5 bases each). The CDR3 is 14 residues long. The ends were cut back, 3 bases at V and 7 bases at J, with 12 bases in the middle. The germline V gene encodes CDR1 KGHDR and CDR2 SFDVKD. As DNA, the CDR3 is TGTGCCACCAGTGATCGTGGGACCTCGAATGAGCAGTTCTTC. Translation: CATSDRGTSNEQFF.

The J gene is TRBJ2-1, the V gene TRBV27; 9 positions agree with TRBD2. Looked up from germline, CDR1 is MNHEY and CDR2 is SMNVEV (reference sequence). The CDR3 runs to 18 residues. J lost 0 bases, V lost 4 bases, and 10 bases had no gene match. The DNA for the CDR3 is TGTGCCAGCAGTTCCTTTAGCGGGGGATATAGCTCCTACAATGAGCAGTTCTTC. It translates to CASSSFSGGYSSYNEQFF.

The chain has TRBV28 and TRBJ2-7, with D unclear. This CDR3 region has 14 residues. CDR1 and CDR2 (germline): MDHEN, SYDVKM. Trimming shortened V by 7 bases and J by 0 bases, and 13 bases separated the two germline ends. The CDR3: CASTIKGSSYEQYF. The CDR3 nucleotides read TGTGCCAGCACGATCAAGGGCAGCTCCTACGAGCAGTACTTC.

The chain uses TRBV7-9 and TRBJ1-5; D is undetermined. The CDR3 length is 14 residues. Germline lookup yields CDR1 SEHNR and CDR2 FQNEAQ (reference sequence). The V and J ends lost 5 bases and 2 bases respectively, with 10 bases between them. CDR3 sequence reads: CASSLTRGNQPQHF. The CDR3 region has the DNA TGTGCCAGCAGCCTGACACGGGGCAATCAGCCCCAGCATTTT.

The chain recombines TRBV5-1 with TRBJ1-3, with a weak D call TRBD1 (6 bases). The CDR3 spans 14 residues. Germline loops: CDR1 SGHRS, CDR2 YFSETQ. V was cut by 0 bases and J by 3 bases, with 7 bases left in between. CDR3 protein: CASSLGDIGNTIYF. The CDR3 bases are TGCGCCAGCAGCTTGGGGGACATTGGAAACACCATATATTTT.

DNA of the CDR3: TGTGCCAGCAGCTTAGCCTTTGGCCCGAACACTGAAGCTTTCTTT. It codes for CASSLAFGPNTEAFF. This chain joins TRBV13 and TRBJ1-1; no clear D gene. Trimming left V 1 base short and J 1 base short, with 10 bases between. Germline V gene sequence: CDR1 PRHDT, CDR2 FYEKMQ (reference sequence). The CDR3 is 15 amino acids.

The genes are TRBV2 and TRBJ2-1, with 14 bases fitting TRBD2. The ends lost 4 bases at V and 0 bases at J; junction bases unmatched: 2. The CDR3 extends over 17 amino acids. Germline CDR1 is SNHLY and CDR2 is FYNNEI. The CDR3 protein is CASSGLAGGSSYNEQFF. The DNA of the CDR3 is TGTGCCAGCAGTGGACTAGCGGGGGGGAGCTCCTACAATGAGCAGTTCTTC.

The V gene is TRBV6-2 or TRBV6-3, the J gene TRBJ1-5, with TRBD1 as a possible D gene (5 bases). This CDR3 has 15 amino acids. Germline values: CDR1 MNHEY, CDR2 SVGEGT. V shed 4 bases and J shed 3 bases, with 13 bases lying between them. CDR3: CASSLSAGSNQPQHF. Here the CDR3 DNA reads TGTGCCAGCAGTTTATCCGCAGGGTCCAATCAGCCCCAGCATTTT.

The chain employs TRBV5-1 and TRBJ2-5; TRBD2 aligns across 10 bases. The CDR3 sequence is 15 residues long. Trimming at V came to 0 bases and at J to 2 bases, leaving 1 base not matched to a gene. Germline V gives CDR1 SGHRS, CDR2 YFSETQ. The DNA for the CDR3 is TGCGCCAGCAGCTTGGGGACTAGCGGACAAGAGACCCAGTACTTC. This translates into CASSLGTSGQETQYF.

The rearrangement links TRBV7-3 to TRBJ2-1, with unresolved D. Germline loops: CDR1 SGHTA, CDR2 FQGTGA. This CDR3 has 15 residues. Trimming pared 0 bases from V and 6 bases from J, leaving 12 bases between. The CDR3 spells CASSLTGGMGNEQFF. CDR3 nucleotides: TGTGCCAGCAGCTTAACGGGTGGTATGGGCAATGAGCAGTTCTTC. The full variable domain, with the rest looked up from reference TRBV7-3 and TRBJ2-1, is GAGVSQTPSNKVTEKGKYVELRCDPISGHTALYWYRQSLGQGPEFLIYFQGTGAADDSGLPNDRFFAVRPEGSVSTLKIQRTERGDSAVYLCASSLTGGMGNEQFFGPGTRLTVL.